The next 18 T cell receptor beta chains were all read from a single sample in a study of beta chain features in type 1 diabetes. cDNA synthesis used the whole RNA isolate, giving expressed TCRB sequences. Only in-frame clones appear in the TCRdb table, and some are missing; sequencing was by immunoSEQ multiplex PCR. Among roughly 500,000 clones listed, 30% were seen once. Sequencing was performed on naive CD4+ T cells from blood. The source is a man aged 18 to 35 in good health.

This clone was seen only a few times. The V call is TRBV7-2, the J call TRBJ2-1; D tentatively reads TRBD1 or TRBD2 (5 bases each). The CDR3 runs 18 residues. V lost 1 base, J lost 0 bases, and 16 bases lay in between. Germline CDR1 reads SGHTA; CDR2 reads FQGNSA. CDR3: CASSLGGYRDGSYNEQFF. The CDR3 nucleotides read TGTGCCAGCAGCTTAGGGGGATACCGGGACGGCTCCTACAATGAGCAGTTCTTC.

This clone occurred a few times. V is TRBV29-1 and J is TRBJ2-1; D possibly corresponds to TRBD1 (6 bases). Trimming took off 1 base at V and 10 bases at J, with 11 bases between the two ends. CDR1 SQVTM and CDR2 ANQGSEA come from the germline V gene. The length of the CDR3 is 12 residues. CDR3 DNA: TGCAGCGTTGAAGCAGGGGTTAGCGAGCAGTTCTTC. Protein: CSVEAGVSEQFF.

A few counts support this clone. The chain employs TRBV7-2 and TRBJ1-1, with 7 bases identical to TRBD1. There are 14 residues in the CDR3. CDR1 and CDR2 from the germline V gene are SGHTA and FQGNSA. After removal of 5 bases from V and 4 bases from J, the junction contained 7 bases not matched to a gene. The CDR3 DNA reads TGTGCCAGCAGCATTAATACAGGGGTCACTGAAGCTTTCTTT. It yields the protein CASSINTGVTEAFF. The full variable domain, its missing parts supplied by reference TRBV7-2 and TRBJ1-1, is GAGVSQSPSNKVTEKGKDVELRCDPISGHTALYWYRQSLGQGLEFLIYFQGNSAPDKSGLPSDRFSAERTGGSVSTLTIQRTQQEDSAVYLCASSINTGVTEAFFGQGTRLTVV.

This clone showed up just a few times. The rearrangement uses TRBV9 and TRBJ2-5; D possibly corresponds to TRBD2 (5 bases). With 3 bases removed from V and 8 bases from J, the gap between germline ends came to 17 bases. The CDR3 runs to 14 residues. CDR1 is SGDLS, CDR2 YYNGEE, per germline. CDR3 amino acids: CASSGGGQASTQYF. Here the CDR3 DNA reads TGTGCCAGCAGCGGTGGCGGGCAGGCCAGTACCCAGTACTTC. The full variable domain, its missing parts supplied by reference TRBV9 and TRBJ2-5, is DSGVTQTPKHLITATGQRVTLRCSPRSGDLSVYWYQQSLDQGLQFLIQYYNGEERAKGNILERFSAQQFPDLHSELNLSSLELGDSALYFCASSGGGQASTQYFGPGTRLLVL.

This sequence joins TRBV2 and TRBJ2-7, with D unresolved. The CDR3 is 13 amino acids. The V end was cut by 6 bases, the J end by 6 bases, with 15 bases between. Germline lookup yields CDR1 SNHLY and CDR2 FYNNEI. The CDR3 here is CASRETETLEQYF. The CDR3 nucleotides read TGTGCCAGCAGGGAGACCGAGACCCTCGAGCAGTACTTC.

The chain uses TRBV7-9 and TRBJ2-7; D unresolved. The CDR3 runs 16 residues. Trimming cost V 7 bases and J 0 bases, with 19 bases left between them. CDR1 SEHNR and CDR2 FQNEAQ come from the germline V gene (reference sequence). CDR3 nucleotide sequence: TGTGCCAGCACCACTTACAAGGCGCTTGGCTCCTACGAGCAGTACTTC. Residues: CASTTYKALGSYEQYF.

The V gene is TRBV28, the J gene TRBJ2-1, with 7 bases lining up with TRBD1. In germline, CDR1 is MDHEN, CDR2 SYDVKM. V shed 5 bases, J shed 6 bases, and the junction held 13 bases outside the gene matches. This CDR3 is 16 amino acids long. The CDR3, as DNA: TGTGCCAGCAGTGGACCTCGACAGGGAGTGAGCAATGAGCAGTTCTTC. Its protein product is CASSGPRQGVSNEQFF. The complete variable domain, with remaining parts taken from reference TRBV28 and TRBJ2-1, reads DVKVTQSSRYLVKRTGEKVFLECVQDMDHENMFWYRQDPGLGLRLIYFSYDVKMKEKGDIPEGYSVSREKKERFSLILESASTNQTSMYLCASSGPRQGVSNEQFFGPGTRLTVL.

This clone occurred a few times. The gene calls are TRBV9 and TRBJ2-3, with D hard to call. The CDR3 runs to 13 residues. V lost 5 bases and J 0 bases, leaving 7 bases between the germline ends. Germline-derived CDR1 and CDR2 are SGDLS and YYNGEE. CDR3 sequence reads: CASSFRSTDTQYF. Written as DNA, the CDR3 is TGTGCCAGCAGTTTCCGTAGCACAGATACGCAGTATTTT.

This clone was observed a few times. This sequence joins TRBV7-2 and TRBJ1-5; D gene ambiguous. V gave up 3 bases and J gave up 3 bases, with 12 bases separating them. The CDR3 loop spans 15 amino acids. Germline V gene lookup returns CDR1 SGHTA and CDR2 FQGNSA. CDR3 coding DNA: TGTGCCAGCAGCTTGAGTGTTGGGGACAATCAGCCCCAGCATTTT. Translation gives CASSLSVGDNQPQHF.

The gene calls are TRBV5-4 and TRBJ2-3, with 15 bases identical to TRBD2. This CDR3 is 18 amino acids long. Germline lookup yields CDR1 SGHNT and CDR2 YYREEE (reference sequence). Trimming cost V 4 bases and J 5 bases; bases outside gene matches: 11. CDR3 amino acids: CASSPGLAGGFVRDTQYF. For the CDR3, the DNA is TGTGCCAGCAGCCCGGGACTAGCGGGAGGATTTGTTAGAGATACGCAGTATTTT.

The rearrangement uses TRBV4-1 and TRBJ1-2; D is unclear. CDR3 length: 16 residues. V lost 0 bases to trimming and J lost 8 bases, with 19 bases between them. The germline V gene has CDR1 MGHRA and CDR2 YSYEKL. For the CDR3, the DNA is TGCGCCAGCAGCCAAGATCTCCGTAGCCGAGGATACGGCTACACCTTC. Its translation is CASSQDLRSRGYGYTF.

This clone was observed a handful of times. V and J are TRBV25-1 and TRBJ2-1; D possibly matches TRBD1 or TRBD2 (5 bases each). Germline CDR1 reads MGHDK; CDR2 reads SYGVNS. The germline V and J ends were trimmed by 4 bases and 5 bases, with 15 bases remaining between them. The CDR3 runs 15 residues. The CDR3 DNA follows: TGTGCCAGCAGTGGGAACTTACGGGGCCACAATGAGCAGTTCTTC. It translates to CASSGNLRGHNEQFF.

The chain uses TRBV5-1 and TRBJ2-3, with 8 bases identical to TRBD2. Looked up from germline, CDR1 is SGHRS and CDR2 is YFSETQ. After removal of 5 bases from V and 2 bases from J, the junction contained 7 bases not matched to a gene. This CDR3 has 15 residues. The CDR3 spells CASRRELAATDTQYF. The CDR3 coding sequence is TGCGCCAGCAGGAGAGAACTAGCGGCCACAGATACGCAGTATTTT.

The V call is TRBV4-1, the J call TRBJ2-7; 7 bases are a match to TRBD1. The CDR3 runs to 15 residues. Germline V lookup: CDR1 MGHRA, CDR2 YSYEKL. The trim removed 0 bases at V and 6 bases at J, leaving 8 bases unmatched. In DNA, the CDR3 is TGCGCCAGCAGCCAAGATCACAGGGGAACGAGCGAGCAGTACTTC. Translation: CASSQDHRGTSEQYF.

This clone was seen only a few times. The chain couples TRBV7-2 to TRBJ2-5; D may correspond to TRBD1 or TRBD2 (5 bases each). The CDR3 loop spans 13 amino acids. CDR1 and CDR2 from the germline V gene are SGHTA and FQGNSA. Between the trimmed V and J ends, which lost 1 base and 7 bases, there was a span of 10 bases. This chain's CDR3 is CASSLGDGGTQYF. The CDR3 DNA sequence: TGTGCCAGCAGCTTAGGGGACGGAGGGACCCAGTACTTC.

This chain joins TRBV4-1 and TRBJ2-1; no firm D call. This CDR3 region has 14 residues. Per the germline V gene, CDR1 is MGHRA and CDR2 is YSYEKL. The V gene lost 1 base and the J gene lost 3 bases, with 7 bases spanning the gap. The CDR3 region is CASSQARVYNEQFF. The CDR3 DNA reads TGCGCCAGCAGCCAAGCACGAGTCTACAATGAGCAGTTCTTC.

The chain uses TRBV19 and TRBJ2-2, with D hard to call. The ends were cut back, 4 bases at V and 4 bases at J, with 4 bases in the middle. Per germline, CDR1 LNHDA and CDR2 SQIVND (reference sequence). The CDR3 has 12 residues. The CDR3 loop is CASSRFTGELFF. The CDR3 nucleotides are TGTGCCAGTAGTAGGTTCACCGGGGAGCTGTTTTTT.

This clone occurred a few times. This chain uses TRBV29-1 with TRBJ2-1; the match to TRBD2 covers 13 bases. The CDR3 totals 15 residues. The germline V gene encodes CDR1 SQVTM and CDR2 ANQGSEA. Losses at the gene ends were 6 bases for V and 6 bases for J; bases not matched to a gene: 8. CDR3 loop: CSVPGLAGKGNEQFF. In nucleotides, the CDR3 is TGCAGCGTGCCGGGACTAGCGGGAAAAGGCAATGAGCAGTTCTTC.